This entry describes one T cell receptor (beta chain). The CDR3 extends over 14 amino acids. V lost 10 bases, J lost 1 base, and 8 bases stayed unmatched. CDR1 MNHEY and CDR2 SVGAGI come from the germline V gene. Assay used: immunoSEQ multiplex PCR; TCRdb lists only in-frame clones, some missing. The table has 130,000 or so clones, around 90% seen once. This specimen comes from a study of T cell responses to AZD1222 COVID-19 vaccine. The receptor was derived from an adult in good health. The chain carries TRBV6-5 and TRBJ2-3; 7 bases map to TRBD1. Source: peripheral blood, taken on day 0 of AZD1222 vaccination. CDR3: CAIKQGTGTDTQYF. The CDR3 DNA is TGTGCCATCAAACAGGGGACGGGCACAGATACGCAGTATTTT.